The entry that follows covers one T cell receptor beta chain sequence. This sample was included in a study of identical twins. TCRdb ran MiXCR on the 5' RACE reads and lists one entry per CDR3 protein. The sample lists hundreds of thousands of distinct CDR3 sequences, less than 25% occurring once. This sample also belongs to another study, concerning T cells expressing NK-cell markers. This second study notes: Similarly, these clonotypes led the CD3+CD56-NKG2C+ fraction as well in a few donors.

The material sequenced was CD4+ T cells sorted from blood. This receptor was obtained from a woman between 18 and 29 years old in good health.

Here the CDR3 reads CSARVVLSYNEQFF. The CDR3 DNA follows: TGCAGTGCTAGAGTAGTTCTCTCCTACAATGAGCAGTTCTTC. The J gene is TRBJ2-1, the V gene TRBV20-1; D ambiguous. V gave up 1 base and J gave up 0 bases, with 7 bases separating them. CDR3 length equals 14 residues. Per the germline V gene, CDR1 is DFQATT and CDR2 is SNEGSKA (reference sequence).